This T cell receptor (beta chain) was identified in a study of blood T cell repertoires in COVID-19. Looking at the study overall: Sites in the United States, Italy and Spain provided acute and convalescent COVID-19 samples. Sources were T cells, B-cell-depleted T cells, or PBMCs; the material itself was cDNA or gDNA.

The V gene's germline CDR1 is MGHRA and CDR2 YSYEKL. There are 17 residues in the CDR3. V was trimmed by 2 bases and J by 4 bases, leaving 20 bases between them. Source study methods: How many nucleated cells were present was estimated from reference gene primer amplification. Some clones are missing from TCRdb's copy, which holds only in-frame ones; the method was immunoSEQ multiplex PCR. The D gene and trimming were derived from the DNA, and the V and J assignments and clone size from that table. This table has roughly 20,000 clones, under 90% appearing once. The receptor was derived from a human donor in a cohort sampled during active COVID-19. Sample: peripheral blood. The chain recombines TRBV4-1 with TRBJ1-1; possibly TRBD1 for D (6 bases). The CDR3 nucleotides read TGCGCCAGCAGCCAACTATTCAGGGGCCGGTATGGCACTGAAGCTTTCTTT. Translated, it gives CASSQLFRGRYGTEAFF.